The rows below give T cell receptor beta chains drawn from one sample of a study of blood T cell repertoires in COVID-19. TCRdb keeps only in-frame clones here, not all; method: immunoSEQ multiplex PCR. Here the sample spans 250,000 to 350,000 clones, roughly four fifths being singletons. Sequencing input: peripheral blood. The receptors come from a person aged 70 to 85 with COVID-19, enrolled during active disease. CDR3s include the opening cysteine and the closing phenylalanine or tryptophan. D genes are given only for firm matches. Expanded clones are given a class, and other clones once, few, many or no size at all.

J: TRBJ2-2; V: TRBV19; D: TRBD2; size: .; DNA: TGTGCCAGTAGCCGGGCTAGCGGCACCGGGGAGCTGTTTTTT; CDR3: CASSRASGTGELFF
J: TRBJ1-5; V: TRBV19; D: .; size: .; DNA: TGTGCCAGTAGTATAAGCCACAGTCAGCCCCAGCATTTT; CDR3: CASSISHSQPQHF
J: TRBJ1-5; V: TRBV6-2/TRBV6-3; D: .; size: .; DNA: TGTGCCAGCAGTTTGACAGCCTTGAAGCCCCAGCATTTT; CDR3: CASSLTALKPQHF
J: TRBJ1-5; V: TRBV9; D: TRBD1; size: .; DNA: TGTGCCAGCAGCACCTCCGGACAGGGTATTCAGCCCCAGCATTTT; CDR3: CASSTSGQGIQPQHF
J: TRBJ2-6; V: TRBV5-4; D: .; size: .; DNA: TGTGCCAGCAGCTCCCCCGGTGCTGGGGCCAACGTCCTGACTTTC; CDR3: CASSSPGAGANVLTF
J: TRBJ1-2; V: TRBV28; D: TRBD1; size: .; DNA: TGTGCCAGCAGTCGAACACAGGGGGCTCTACGGGGCTACACCTTC; CDR3: CASSRTQGALRGYTF
J: TRBJ1-2; V: TRBV4-1; D: TRBD1; size: .; DNA: TGCGCCAGCAGCCAAGAGACAACAGGGGGAAACTATGGCTACACCTTC; CDR3: CASSQETTGGNYGYTF
J: TRBJ1-2; V: TRBV19; D: .; size: .; DNA: TGTGCCAGTAGTATAGTGGGTAGGACTGAACGATATGGCTACACCTTC; CDR3: CASSIVGRTERYGYTF
J: TRBJ1-1; V: TRBV14; D: .; size: .; DNA: TGTGCCAGCAGCCTTAGTGGGGGGTCGAACACTGAAGCTTTCTTT; CDR3: CASSLSGGSNTEAFF
J: TRBJ2-1; V: TRBV24-1; D: TRBD2; size: .; DNA: TGTGCCACCAGTGACCCAAAGGAGCGGGGGGACAATGAGCAGTTCTTC; CDR3: CATSDPKERGDNEQFF
J: TRBJ1-2; V: TRBV4-2; D: TRBD1; size: .; DNA: TGTGCCAGCAGCCCCCGTCAGGACAGGGCAACCCCCGTCGGGTACACCTTC; CDR3: CASSPRQDRATPVGYTF
J: TRBJ2-1; V: TRBV19; D: TRBD2; size: .; DNA: TGTGCCAGTAGTCTAAGCGGGAGCGACAATGAGCAGTTCTTC; CDR3: CASSLSGSDNEQFF
J: TRBJ2-1; V: TRBV3-1/TRBV3-2; D: TRBD2; size: once; DNA: TGTGCCAGCACCGCGGGGGTATGGAATGAGCAGTTCTTC; CDR3: CASTAGVWNEQFF
J: TRBJ1-6; V: TRBV6-5; D: .; size: .; DNA: TGTGCCAGCACCGAAGGGGGAATCCAGAATTCACCCCTCCACTTT; CDR3: CASTEGGIQNSPLHF
J: TRBJ2-5; V: TRBV5-1; D: TRBD1; size: .; DNA: TGCGCCAGCAGCCAGGAGGGACAGGTGAACCAGTACTTC; CDR3: CASSQEGQVNQYF
J: TRBJ2-1; V: TRBV11-2; D: .; size: .; DNA: TGTGCCAGCAGCCCACCGTTAGATGGCAATGAGCAGTTCTTC; CDR3: CASSPPLDGNEQFF
J: TRBJ1-5; V: TRBV7-2; D: .; size: .; DNA: TGTGCCAGCAGCCCGGCGGGAGGCAATCAGCCCCAGCATTTT; CDR3: CASSPAGGNQPQHF
J: TRBJ1-3; V: TRBV29-1; D: .; size: .; DNA: TGCAGCGTTGAAGCCGGGGGCACCATATATTTT; CDR3: CSVEAGGTIYF
J: TRBJ1-5; V: TRBV18; D: .; size: .; DNA: TGTGCCAGCTCACCCCAGGGCAATCAGCCCCAGCATTTT; CDR3: CASSPQGNQPQHF
J: TRBJ1-3; V: TRBV5-1; D: TRBD1; size: .; DNA: TGCGCCAGCAGCCAAGACAGGGGAGGCGGAAACACCATATATTTT; CDR3: CASSQDRGGGNTIYF
J: TRBJ2-1; V: TRBV7-9; D: .; size: few; DNA: TGTGCCAGCAGCTTAGCCGGGACAAGGAATGAGCAGTTCTTC; CDR3: CASSLAGTRNEQFF
J: TRBJ2-7; V: TRBV3-1/TRBV3-2; D: TRBD2; size: .; DNA: TGTGCCAGCAGCCCCGGGACTAGCAGCTACGAGCAGTACTTC; CDR3: CASSPGTSSYEQYF
J: TRBJ1-3; V: TRBV2; D: .; size: .; DNA: TGTGCCAGCAGTCGGGACACCATATATTTT; CDR3: CASSRDTIYF
J: TRBJ1-2; V: TRBV6-1; D: TRBD1; size: few; DNA: TGTGCCAGCAGTGGAGGGACAGGTCTGTGGGAGAGCTATGGCTACACCTTC; CDR3: CASSGGTGLWESYGYTF
J: TRBJ1-1; V: TRBV19; D: .; size: .; DNA: TGTGCCAGTAAAATCCAGGGTCCTAGGGGGAACACTGAAGCTTTCTTT; CDR3: CASKIQGPRGNTEAFF
J: TRBJ2-7; V: TRBV6-5; D: .; size: .; DNA: TGTGCCAGCAGAATCCCAGGGGGGAGCGAGCAGTACTTC; CDR3: CASRIPGGSEQYF